This T cell receptor (beta chain) appears in the sequencing data of a study of vaccination effects on CD4 cells after COVID-19. Overall study context: BNT162b2 vaccine or mRNA-1273 vaccine was given to participants in two doses.

On this clone itself: Antigen unknown.

Study conclusions and caveats: Clones that were induced by infection or by vaccine showed marked contraction late after vaccination. Researchers report that only 1 of 255 vaccine-induced clones in healthy vaccinees cross-reacted with common cold coronaviruses.

The CDR3 consists of 15 residues. V was pared by 6 bases and J by 5 bases, with 6 bases of the junction left unmatched. Germline CDR1 LNHDA, CDR2 SQIVND (reference sequence). Having been cultured for about ten days, the cells underwent CD4+ T cell isolation. Nucleocapsid antibody tests were negative, and the vaccine recipients had no prior SARS-CoV-2 infection. Libraries were prepared by immunoSEQ multiplex PCR; TCRdb keeps only in-frame clonotypes and omits some of them. The sample shows 40,000 or so clones, 60% to 75% of them seen only once. The receptor was derived from a human donor who received a COVID-19 vaccine. Here the sequenced sample was CD4+ T cells from PBMCs cultured without peptide, taken before COVID-19 vaccination. The rearrangement joins TRBV19 to TRBJ1-6; 8 bases match TRBD1. This chain's CDR3 is CASSTDRADNSPLHF. The CDR3 nucleotides read TGTGCCAGTAGCACGGACAGGGCCGATAATTCACCCCTCCACTTT.